This TCR beta chain was recovered during a study of OX40 agonist ivuxolimab in advanced cancers. Sequenced by immunoSEQ multiplex PCR; TCRdb stores in-frame clones only, minus some. The sample records roughly 83,000 clones, approximately 84% being singletons. Cycle 7 day 1, cycle 4 day 1, and baseline were the timepoints at which blood was sampled. With 1 base removed from V and 8 bases from J, the gap between germline ends came to 9 bases. This CDR3 is built from 14 residues. Germline CDR1 reads LGHNA; CDR2 reads YSLEER. This clonotype originated in an adult with an advanced solid tumor such as melanoma, head and neck, liver or kidney cancer. The sequencing here drew on CD4+ or CD8+ T cells sorted from blood, taken in a trial of the OX40 agonist ivuxolimab. The chain combines TRBV4-3 with TRBJ1-6, with no clear D. CDR3: CASSQGIMDSPLHF. The CDR3 bases are TGCGCCAGCAGCCAAGGGATAATGGATTCACCCCTCCACTTT.